The 26 T cell receptor beta chains listed next were all sequenced from one sample in a study of cytomegalovirus exposure and HLA in healthy donors. The protocol was immunoSEQ multiplex PCR, while the TCRdb copy is restricted to in-frame clones and leaves out a portion. The repertoire holds 60,000 or so clones, with around 94% as singletons. Sequencing was carried out using PBMCs. The receptors here all came from a young man in good health and CMV-seronegative.

This sequence joins TRBV11-3 and TRBJ2-7, with 9 nucleotides matching TRBD1. J gave up 0 bases and V 5 bases, and 5 bases lay outside the gene matches. Germline lookup yields CDR1 SGHNT and CDR2 YENEEA. This CDR3 comprises 15 residues. The CDR3, as DNA: TGTGCCAGCAGCACGTGGGACAGGGACTCCTACGAGCAGTACTTC. Its translation is CASSTWDRDSYEQYF.

The V and J genes are TRBV20-1 and TRBJ2-7; D gene uncertain. Germline V gives CDR1 DFQATT, CDR2 SNEGSKA (reference sequence). The length of the CDR3 is 10 residues. V lost 4 bases to trimming and J lost 2 bases, with 3 bases between them. The CDR3 DNA reads TGCAGTGCTAATACCTACGAGCAGTACTTC. This translates into CSANTYEQYF.

The chain is built from TRBV5-6 and TRBJ1-5; tentative D call: TRBD1 (5 bases). V lost 5 bases and J 0 bases, leaving 9 bases between the germline ends. The germline V gene encodes CDR1 SGHDT and CDR2 YYEEEE. The CDR3 loop spans 14 amino acids. In nucleotides, the CDR3 is TGTGCCAGCAGTCGACAGATTAGCAATCAGCCCCAGCATTTT. Protein sequence: CASSRQISNQPQHF.

This sequence joins TRBV4-2 and TRBJ2-1; TRBD2 aligns across 8 bases. Germline values: CDR1 LGHNA, CDR2 YNFKEQ. The CDR3 runs 18 residues. Trimming removed 4 bases from V and 8 bases from J; junction bases left unmatched: 19. CDR3 in DNA: TGTGCCAGCAGCCTCCCCTCCCATACGGGACTAGTTTTGCATGAGCAGTTCTTC. Translated, it gives CASSLPSHTGLVLHEQFF.

V and J are TRBV14 and TRBJ1-1; 7 bases align to TRBD1. Germline CDR1 is SGHDN and CDR2 is FVKESK. Unmatched junction bases numbered 7, after V lost 4 bases and J lost 2 bases. CDR3 length equals 15 residues. The CDR3 bases are TGTGCCAGCAGCCCGTGGGCAGGGGGTAACACTGAAGCTTTCTTT. It specifies CASSPWAGGNTEAFF.

The chain is built from TRBV7-8 and TRBJ1-3; D is ambiguous. Trimming removed 0 bases at V and 4 bases at J, with 13 bases between. Germline-derived CDR1 and CDR2 are SGHVS and FQNEAQ. CDR3 length: 16 residues. The CDR3 here is CASSLAAEASGNTIYF. CDR3 coding DNA: TGTGCCAGCAGCTTAGCCGCCGAGGCTTCAGGAAACACCATATATTTT.

This clone appeared once. The chain uses TRBV7-7 and TRBJ2-7; 8 nucleotides match TRBD1. J gave up 6 bases and V 3 bases, and 4 bases lay outside the gene matches. There are 13 residues in the CDR3. Per the germline V gene, CDR1 is SSHAT and CDR2 is FNYEAQ (reference sequence). In DNA form, the CDR3 reads TGTGCCAGCAGCTTGGGACAGGCTGGCGAGCAGTACTTC. It specifies CASSLGQAGEQYF. Full variable domain (outside the CDR3, taken from reference TRBV7-7 and TRBJ2-7): GAGVSQSPRYKVTKRGQDVTLRCDPISSHATLYWYQQALGQGPEFLTYFNYEAQPDKSGLPSDRFSAERPEGSISTLTIQRTEQRDSAMYRCASSLGQAGEQYFGPGTRLTVT.

The chain carries TRBV6-5 and TRBJ1-2; D not certain. The V end was cut by 2 bases, the J end by 8 bases, with 12 bases between. The CDR3 has 13 residues. Germline CDR1 MNHEY, CDR2 SVGAGI. CDR3 sequence: CASSYAATRGYTF. The CDR3 DNA reads as TGTGCCAGCAGTTACGCGGCAACGAGGGGCTACACCTTC.

This chain uses TRBV7-2 with TRBJ2-3; 7 nucleotides align to TRBD1. V shed 7 bases, J shed 10 bases, and the junction held 5 bases outside the gene matches. Germline-derived CDR1 and CDR2 are SGHTA and FQGNSA. The CDR3 totals 11 residues. In nucleotides, the CDR3 is TGTGCCAGCACCCCAGGGGGAGCGCAGTATTTT. Translation gives CASTPGGAQYF.

J is TRBJ2-1 and V is TRBV7-9, with D possibly being TRBD2 (6 bases). Trimming left V 5 bases short and J 0 bases short, with 14 bases between. The germline gives CDR1 SEHNR, CDR2 FQNEAQ (reference sequence). This CDR3 is 16 amino acids long. DNA for the CDR3: TGTGCCAGCAGCCATACGGGAGAGAGCTCCTACAATGAGCAGTTCTTC. It yields the protein CASSHTGESSYNEQFF.

This sequence joins TRBV13 and TRBJ2-7, with no clear D. V was trimmed by 4 bases and J by 1 base, leaving 8 bases between them. Germline CDR1 PRHDT, CDR2 FYEKMQ (reference sequence). There are 13 residues in the CDR3. CDR3: CASSSGGSYEQYF. The CDR3 DNA follows: TGTGCCAGCAGCTCGGGTGGTTCCTACGAGCAGTACTTC.

J is TRBJ2-5 and V is TRBV10-3, with 9 bases lining up with TRBD1. The CDR3 spans 13 residues. Germline V gene sequence: CDR1 ENHRY, CDR2 SYGVKD. With 5 bases clipped from V and 5 bases from J, the junction kept 3 bases outside the gene matches. CDR3 DNA sequence: TGTGCCATCAGTAGGACAGGGGAGGAGACCCAGTACTTC. As protein: CAISRTGEETQYF.

The V call is TRBV27, the J call TRBJ2-2, with TRBD2 identical over 15 bases. V gave up 0 bases and J gave up 9 bases; unmatched junction bases: 14. The germline V gene encodes CDR1 MNHEY and CDR2 SMNVEV (reference sequence). CDR3 length equals 20 residues. CDR3 loop: CASSLSWTSGRAESFRELFF. The CDR3 DNA is TGTGCCAGCAGTTTATCTTGGACTAGCGGGAGGGCCGAATCTTTCCGGGAGCTGTTTTTT.

The CDR3 sequence: CASRLETGATNEKLFF. As DNA, the CDR3 is TGTGCCAGCAGGCTTGAAACGGGTGCAACTAATGAAAAACTGTTTTTT. V and J are TRBV28 and TRBJ1-4; D not certain. Trimming pared 6 bases from V and 0 bases from J, leaving 14 bases between. CDR3 size: 16 residues. Germline loops: CDR1 MDHEN, CDR2 SYDVKM.

The J gene is TRBJ2-7, the V gene TRBV5-5; 8 bases fit TRBD1. The CDR3 has 17 amino acids. The germline CDR1 and CDR2 sequences are SGHKS and YYEKEE (reference sequence). Trimming at V came to 4 bases and at J to 5 bases, leaving 17 bases not matched to a gene. The CDR3 DNA sequence: TGTGCCAGCAGCCCACCCCCAGGGGGCTGGGTAAGGAACGAGCAGTACTTC. Translation: CASSPPPGGWVRNEQYF.

This chain joins TRBV18 and TRBJ1-2; D might be TRBD1 (6 bases). V shed 2 bases and J shed 0 bases, with 16 bases lying between them. Germline V lookup: CDR1 KGHSH, CDR2 LQKENI. CDR3 length: 17 amino acids. The DNA of the CDR3 is TGTGCCAGCTCACCATGGCGGGGGCAGGATACTAACTATGGCTACACCTTC. This codes for CASSPWRGQDTNYGYTF.

V is TRBV27 and J is TRBJ1-5; D remains unclear. Trimming stripped 6 bases from V and 3 bases from J, with 12 bases between. Per the germline V gene, CDR1 is MNHEY and CDR2 is SMNVEV (reference sequence). The CDR3 extends over 14 amino acids. CDR3 bases: TGTGCCAGCAGCCCAGGTGTGAACAATCAGCCCCAGCATTTT. This sequence encodes CASSPGVNNQPQHF.

This sequence joins TRBV6-5 and TRBJ1-1; D is unresolved. Trimming took off 7 bases at V and 1 base at J, with 7 bases between the two ends. Germline CDR1 is MNHEY and CDR2 is SVGAGI. This CDR3 comprises 12 residues. The CDR3 here is CASMTGNTEAFF. CDR3 nucleotide sequence: TGTGCCAGCATGACGGGGAACACTGAAGCTTTCTTT.

The chain couples TRBV2 to TRBJ2-3; 12 nucleotides line up with TRBD2. J lost 14 bases, V lost 6 bases, and 3 bases had no gene match. This CDR3 region has 11 residues. CDR1 is SNHLY and CDR2 is FYNNEI in the germline V gene. CDR3 nucleotide sequence: TGTGCCAGCAGGTCACTAGCGGGAGGGTATTTT. This encodes CASRSLAGGYF.

The chain couples TRBV11-3 to TRBJ2-2; 9 nucleotides match TRBD2. Per germline, CDR1 SGHNT and CDR2 YENEEA. Trimming at V came to 6 bases and at J to 7 bases, leaving 6 bases not matched to a gene. The CDR3 length is 14 residues. In DNA, the CDR3 is TGTGCCAGCAGTCCCGGGACTAGCAGCGGGGAGCTGTTTTTT. As protein: CASSPGTSSGELFF.

The rearrangement links TRBV6-4 to TRBJ2-1; no definite D call. The V and J ends lost 0 bases and 10 bases respectively, with 10 bases between them. The CDR3 runs 13 residues. Per germline, CDR1 MRHNA and CDR2 SNTAGT. The CDR3 sequence is CASSDSPGGEQFF. The CDR3 region has the DNA TGTGCCAGCAGTGACTCCCCGGGTGGGGAGCAGTTCTTC.

This clone was picked up one time. V gene TRBV7-2 combines with J gene TRBJ1-3; D is possibly TRBD1 (5 bases). This CDR3 contains 14 residues. The germline gives CDR1 SGHTA, CDR2 FQGNSA. The V end was cut by 5 bases, the J end by 0 bases, with 8 bases between. CDR3: CASSRQSSGNTIYF. CDR3 DNA sequence: TGTGCCAGCAGCCGACAGAGCTCTGGAAACACCATATATTTT.

In its sample, this clone was seen once. The chain employs TRBV7-2 and TRBJ2-5, with TRBD2 identical over 8 bases. The CDR3 loop spans 14 amino acids. V lost 5 bases to trimming and J lost 2 bases; unmatched junction nucleotides: 4. Germline V CDR1 and CDR2: SGHTA, FQGNSA. The CDR3 loop is CASSSSGVQETQYF. CDR3 coding DNA: TGTGCCAGCAGCAGTAGCGGGGTACAAGAGACCCAGTACTTC.

J is TRBJ2-2 and V is TRBV7-2, with D possibly matching TRBD1 (6 bases). V lost 1 base to trimming and J lost 7 bases, with 13 bases between them. Germline V gene lookup returns CDR1 SGHTA and CDR2 FQGNSA. The CDR3 loop spans 15 amino acids. The CDR3 reads CASSLVSGQLGELFF. The CDR3 nucleotides are TGTGCCAGCAGCTTAGTATCCGGACAGCTCGGGGAGCTGTTTTTT.

The genes are TRBV29-1 and TRBJ1-1, with D unclear. The CDR3 extends over 14 amino acids. V lost 6 bases and J 1 base, leaving 15 bases between the germline ends. Germline CDR1 SQVTM, CDR2 ANQGSEA. The CDR3 loop reads CSVEPAVENTEAFF. CDR3 bases: TGCAGCGTCGAACCGGCGGTGGAGAACACTGAAGCTTTCTTT.

V is TRBV7-8 and J is TRBJ1-1; 7 bases align to TRBD1. V shed 4 bases and J 6 bases; nucleotides not matched to a gene: 8. Germline V gene lookup returns CDR1 SGHVS and CDR2 FQNEAQ. CDR3 length: 14 residues. CDR3 amino acids: CASSSNRGFAEAFF. In DNA, the CDR3 is TGTGCCAGCAGCTCGAACAGGGGATTCGCTGAAGCTTTCTTT.